This TCR beta chain is from a study of blood T cell repertoires in COVID-19. Study as a whole: Researchers got acute and convalescent COVID-19 samples from the United States, Italy and Spain. T cells, B-cell-depleted T cells, or PBMCs provided the cDNA or gDNA that served as material.

Generated by immunoSEQ multiplex PCR, the TCRdb table keeps only in-frame clones and is missing some. The data contain over 200,000 clones, 88% of them seen just once; the ten biggest clones take up roughly 2.5%. The count of this clone is one. CDR3 size: 14 residues. The germline V gene encodes CDR1 SGHNT and CDR2 YENEEA. Trimming shortened V by 1 base and J by 1 base, and 7 bases separated the two germline ends. V is TRBV11-3 and J is TRBJ1-1; D perhaps matches TRBD1 (6 bases). The sequenced sample consisted of peripheral blood. This sequence originates from a woman aged 60-70 years with acute or convalescent COVID-19. CDR3 protein: CASSLGGGNTEAFF. Written as DNA, the CDR3 is TGTGCCAGCAGCTTAGGAGGGGGGAACACTGAAGCTTTCTTT. The variable domain in full, with the rest retrieved from reference TRBV11-3 and TRBJ1-1, is EAGVVQSPRYKIIEKKQPVAFWCNPISGHNTLYWYLQNLGQGPELLIRYENEEAVDDSQLPKDRFSAERLKGVDSTLKIQPAELGDSAVYLCASSLGGGNTEAFFGQGTRLTVV.